This T cell receptor beta chain stems from a study of Ad26.COV2.S vaccination and SARS-CoV-2 variants. Data came from immunoSEQ multiplex PCR; TCRdb stores just in-frame clones and leaves some out. The data hold fewer than 400,000 clones, with roughly 80% observed a single time. Treatment denoted: 15 to 20 received Ad26.COV2.S at low or high dose, single or two shots; roughly 5 received placebo; per-sample allocation not given. Vaccine and placebo recipients were sampled on day 63 after the first injection. This clone has just one count. One junction end does not reproduce the germline sequence, and a read error may be involved. CDR1 is LGHDT and CDR2 is YNNKEL in the germline V gene (reference sequence). The CDR3 loop spans 12 amino acids.

The sample was peripheral blood, taken in a trial of Ad26.COV2.S vaccine versus placebo. The chain carries TRBV3-1 (or the pseudogene TRBV3-2) and TRBJ2-1; D is possibly TRBD2 (5 bases). The sequence derives from a person between 18 and 59 years old who received the Ad26.COV2.S COVID-19 vaccine or a placebo. The CDR3 protein is CASSRDYDEQFF. CDR3 nucleotides: TGTGCCAGCAGCCGCGACTACGATGAGCAGTTCTTC.